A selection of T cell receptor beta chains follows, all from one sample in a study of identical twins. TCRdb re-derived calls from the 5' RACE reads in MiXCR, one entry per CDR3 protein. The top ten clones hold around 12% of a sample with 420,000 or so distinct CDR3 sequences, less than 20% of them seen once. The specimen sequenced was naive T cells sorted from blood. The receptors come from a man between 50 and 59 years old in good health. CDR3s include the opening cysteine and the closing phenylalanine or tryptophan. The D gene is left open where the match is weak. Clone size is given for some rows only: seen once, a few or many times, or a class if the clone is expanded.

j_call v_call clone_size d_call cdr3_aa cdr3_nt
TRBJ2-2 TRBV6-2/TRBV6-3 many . CASSWTERGTGELFF TGTGCCAGCAGTTGGACAGAGCGGGGCACCGGGGAGCTGTTTTTT
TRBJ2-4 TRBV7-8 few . CASSLESHGHLAKNIQYF TGTGCCAGCAGCTTAGAATCTCACGGACACCTAGCCAAAAACATTCAGTACTTC
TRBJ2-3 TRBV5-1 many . CASSLEPGTDTQYF TGCGCCAGCAGCTTGGAGCCAGGCACAGATACGCAGTATTTT
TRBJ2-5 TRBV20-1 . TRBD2 CSARTSGRVLQETQYF TGCAGTGCTAGGACTAGCGGGAGGGTACTCCAAGAGACCCAGTACTTC
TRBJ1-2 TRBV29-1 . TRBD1 CRTGEGDYGYTF TGCAGGACAGGGGAAGGAGACTATGGCTACACCTTC
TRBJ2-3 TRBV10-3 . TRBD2 CAISESSAGGVPSTDTQYF TGTGCCATCAGTGAGTCGTCTGCGGGAGGAGTACCTAGCACAGATACGCAGTATTTT
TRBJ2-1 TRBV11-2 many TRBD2 CASSLFTGGIDNEQFF TGTGCCAGCAGCTTATTTACGGGAGGAATAGACAATGAGCAGTTCTTC
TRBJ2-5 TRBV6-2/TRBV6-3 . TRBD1 CASNSGQGMLETQYF TGTGCCAGCAACTCCGGACAGGGAATGTTGGAGACCCAGTACTTC
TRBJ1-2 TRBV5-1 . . CASSYGGRPDGYTF TGCGCCAGCAGCTATGGGGGGCGGCCAGATGGCTACACCTTC
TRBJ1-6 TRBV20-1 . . CSARVPVGSYNSPLHF TGCAGTGCTAGAGTACCGGTAGGGTCCTATAATTCACCCCTCCACTTT
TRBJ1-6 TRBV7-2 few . CASSLFPEPLHF TGTGCCAGCAGCTTATTCCCGGAGCCCCTCCACTTT
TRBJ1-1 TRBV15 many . CATSRDRSYEGPEAFF TGTGCCACCAGCAGAGATAGGTCTTATGAGGGTCCGGAAGCTTTCTTT
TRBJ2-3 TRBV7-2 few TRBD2 CASSLVSGGGQYF TGTGCCAGCAGCTTAGTCAGCGGGGGGGGGCAGTATTTT
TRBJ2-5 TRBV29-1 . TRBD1 CSVESGTGGIWGQETQYF TGCAGCGTTGAATCCGGGACAGGGGGTATTTGGGGTCAAGAGACCCAGTACTTC
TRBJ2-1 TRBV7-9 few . CASNPSVPYGEQFF TGTGCCAGCAACCCATCAGTTCCGTATGGTGAGCAGTTCTTC
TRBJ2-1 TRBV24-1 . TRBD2 CATSVASGKRNEQFF TGTGCCACCAGTGTGGCTAGCGGCAAACGTAATGAGCAGTTCTTC
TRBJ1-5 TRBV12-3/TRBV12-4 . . CASNPGGSMDQPQHF TGTGCCAGCAACCCGGGAGGATCAATGGATCAGCCCCAGCATTTT
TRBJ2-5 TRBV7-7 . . CASSGGGSETQYF TGTGCCAGCTCAGGAGGGGGCTCAGAGACCCAGTACTTC
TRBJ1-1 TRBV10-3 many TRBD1 CAISDRAENTEAFF TGTGCCATCAGCGACAGGGCGGAGAACACTGAAGCTTTCTTT
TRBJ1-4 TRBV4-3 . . CASSPGTRPSNEKLFF TGCGCCAGCAGCCCCGGGACGCGTCCGAGTAATGAAAAACTGTTTTTT
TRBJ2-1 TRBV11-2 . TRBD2 CASSFSGTSGYLNNEQFF TGTGCCAGCAGCTTTTCCGGGACTAGCGGGTATCTTAACAATGAGCAGTTCTTC
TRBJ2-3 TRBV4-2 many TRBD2 CASSQILVAGGRDTQYF TGTGCCAGCAGCCAAATATTAGTAGCGGGGGGGCGAGATACGCAGTATTTT
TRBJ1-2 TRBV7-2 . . CASTSSNQGEGGYTF TGTGCCAGCACCTCTTCCAATCAGGGAGAAGGTGGCTACACCTTC
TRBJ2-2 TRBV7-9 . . CASGTGGNTGELFF TGTGCCAGCGGGACCGGAGGGAACACCGGGGAGCTGTTTTTT
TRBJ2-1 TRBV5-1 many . CASSAINNEQFF TGCGCCAGCAGCGCGATAAACAATGAGCAGTTCTTC
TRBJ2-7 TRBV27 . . CASSTLEQYF TGTGCCAGCAGCACCCTCGAGCAGTACTTC
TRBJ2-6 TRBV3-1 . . CASSQISYSGANVLTF TGTGCCAGCAGCCAGATCAGTTACTCTGGGGCCAACGTCCTGACTTTC
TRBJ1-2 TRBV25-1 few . CASSAWGGAYGYTF TGTGCCAGCAGTGCCTGGGGGGGCGCGTATGGCTACACCTTC
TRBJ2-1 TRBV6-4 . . CASSANSETRDNEQFF TGTGCCAGCAGTGCTAATAGCGAGACTCGGGACAATGAGCAGTTCTTC
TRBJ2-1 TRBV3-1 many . CASSQEHGSYNEQFF TGTGCCAGCAGCCAAGAACATGGCTCCTACAATGAGCAGTTCTTC
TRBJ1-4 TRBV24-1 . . CATKLQGTNEKLFF TGTGCCACCAAACTACAGGGTACTAATGAAAAACTGTTTTTT
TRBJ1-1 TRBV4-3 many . CASSQGVGGVNTEAFF TGCGCCAGCAGCCAGGGCGTTGGGGGCGTGAACACTGAAGCTTTCTTT
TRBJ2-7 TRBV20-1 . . CSAIPGPGSYEQYF TGCAGTGCCATCCCGGGACCAGGGTCCTACGAGCAGTACTTC
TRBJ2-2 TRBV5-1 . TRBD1 CASILTRTGLFRVTGELFF TGCGCCAGCATTCTCACAAGGACAGGGCTGTTTCGAGTCACCGGGGAGCTGTTTTTT
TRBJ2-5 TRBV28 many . CASRAGVLGETQYF TGTGCCAGCAGGGCAGGGGTACTGGGAGAGACCCAGTACTTC
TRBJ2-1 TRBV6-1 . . CASSPPTGSDEQFF TGTGCCAGCAGCCCCCCCACAGGGAGCGATGAGCAGTTCTTC
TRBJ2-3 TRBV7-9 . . CASSSNLKGGDTQYF TGTGCCAGCAGCTCCAACCTAAAGGGGGGTGATACGCAGTATTTT
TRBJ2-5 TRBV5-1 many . CASSITDQETQYF TGCGCCAGCAGCATAACCGACCAAGAGACCCAGTACTTC
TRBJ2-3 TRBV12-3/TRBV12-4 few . CATTLGGLPSTDTQYF TGTGCCACCACTCTAGGGGGACTTCCTAGCACAGATACGCAGTATTTT
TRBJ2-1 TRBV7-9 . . CASSPRRTFYNEQFF TGTGCCAGCTCCCCCCGGAGGACGTTTTACAATGAGCAGTTCTTC
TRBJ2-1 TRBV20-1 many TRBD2 CSAWPGLAGSEQFF TGCAGTGCTTGGCCGGGACTAGCGGGCTCTGAGCAGTTCTTC
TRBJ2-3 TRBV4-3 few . CASSQEGGTSTDTQYF TGCGCCAGCAGCCAAGAAGGGGGGACTAGCACAGATACGCAGTATTTT
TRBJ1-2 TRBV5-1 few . CASSPGDFNYGYTF TGCGCCAGCAGCCCCGGGGATTTTAACTATGGCTACACCTTC
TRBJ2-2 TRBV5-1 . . CASSLSGAGLNTGELFF TGCGCCAGCAGCTTGAGTGGAGCAGGGTTGAACACCGGGGAGCTGTTTTTT
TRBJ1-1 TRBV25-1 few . CASRGNTEAFF TGTGCCAGCAGGGGGAACACTGAAGCTTTCTTT